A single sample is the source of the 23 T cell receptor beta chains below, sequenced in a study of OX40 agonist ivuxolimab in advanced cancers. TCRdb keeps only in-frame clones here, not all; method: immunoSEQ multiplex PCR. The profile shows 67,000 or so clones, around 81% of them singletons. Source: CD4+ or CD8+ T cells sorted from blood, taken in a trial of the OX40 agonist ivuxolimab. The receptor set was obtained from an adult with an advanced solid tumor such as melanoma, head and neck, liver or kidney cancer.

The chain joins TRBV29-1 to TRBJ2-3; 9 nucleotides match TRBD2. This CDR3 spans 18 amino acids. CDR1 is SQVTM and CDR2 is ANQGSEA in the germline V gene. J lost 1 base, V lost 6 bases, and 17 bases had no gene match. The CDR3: CSVARLAADFRRTDTQYF. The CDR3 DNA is TGCAGCGTGGCCCGACTAGCGGCAGACTTCCGCCGCACAGATACGCAGTATTTT.

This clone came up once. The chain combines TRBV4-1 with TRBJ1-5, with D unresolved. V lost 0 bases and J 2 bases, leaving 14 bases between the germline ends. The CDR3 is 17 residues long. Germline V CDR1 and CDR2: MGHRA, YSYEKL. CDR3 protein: CASSQEVGRTRNQPQHF. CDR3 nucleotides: TGCGCCAGCAGCCAAGAAGTTGGACGAACACGCAATCAGCCCCAGCATTTT.

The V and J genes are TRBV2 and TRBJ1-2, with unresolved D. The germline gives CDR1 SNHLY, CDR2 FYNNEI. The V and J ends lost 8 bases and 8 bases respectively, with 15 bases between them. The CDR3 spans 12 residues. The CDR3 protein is CASAASLGGYTF. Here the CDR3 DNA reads TGTGCCAGCGCGGCGAGCTTAGGAGGCTACACCTTC.

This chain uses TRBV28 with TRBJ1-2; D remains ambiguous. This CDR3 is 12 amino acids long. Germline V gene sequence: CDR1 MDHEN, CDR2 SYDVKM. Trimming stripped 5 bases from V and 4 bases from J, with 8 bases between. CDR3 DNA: TGTGCCAGCAGTACCGACCCCTATGGCTACACCTTC. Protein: CASSTDPYGYTF.

CDR3 nucleotide sequence: TGTGCCACCAGCAGTTTCTCGGGGACAGGGATGTACAATGAGCAGTTCTTC. It specifies CATSSFSGTGMYNEQFF. This chain connects TRBV15 to TRBJ2-1, with 9 bases fitting TRBD1. CDR3 length: 17 residues. The V gene's germline CDR1 is LNHNV and CDR2 YYDKDF (reference sequence). Trimming removed 3 bases from V and 4 bases from J; junction bases left unmatched: 10.

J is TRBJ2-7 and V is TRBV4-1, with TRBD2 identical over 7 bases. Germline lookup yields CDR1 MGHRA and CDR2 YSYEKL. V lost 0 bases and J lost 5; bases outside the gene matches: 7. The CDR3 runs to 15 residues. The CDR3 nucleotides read TGCGCCAGCAGCCAAGATATTCGCGGGAGTAACGAGCAGTACTTC. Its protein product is CASSQDIRGSNEQYF.

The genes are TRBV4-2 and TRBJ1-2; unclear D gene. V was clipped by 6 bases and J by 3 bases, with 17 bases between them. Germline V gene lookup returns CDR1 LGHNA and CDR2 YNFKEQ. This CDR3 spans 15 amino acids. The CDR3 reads CASRGIEGSDYGYTF. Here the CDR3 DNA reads TGTGCCAGCAGGGGTATCGAGGGATCGGACTATGGCTACACCTTC.

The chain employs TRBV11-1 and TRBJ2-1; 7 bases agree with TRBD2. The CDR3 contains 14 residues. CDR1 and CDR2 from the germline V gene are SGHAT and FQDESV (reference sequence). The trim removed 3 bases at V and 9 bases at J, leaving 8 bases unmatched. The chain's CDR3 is CASSFQGGIAEQFF. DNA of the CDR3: TGTGCCAGCAGCTTCCAGGGAGGGATCGCTGAGCAGTTCTTC.

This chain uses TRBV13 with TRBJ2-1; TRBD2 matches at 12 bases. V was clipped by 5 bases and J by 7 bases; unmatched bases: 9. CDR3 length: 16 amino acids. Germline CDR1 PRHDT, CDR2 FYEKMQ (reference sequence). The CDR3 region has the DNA TGTGCCAGCAGCGCTAGCGGGAGGGGGCAGGGGAATGAGCAGTTCTTC. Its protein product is CASSASGRGQGNEQFF.

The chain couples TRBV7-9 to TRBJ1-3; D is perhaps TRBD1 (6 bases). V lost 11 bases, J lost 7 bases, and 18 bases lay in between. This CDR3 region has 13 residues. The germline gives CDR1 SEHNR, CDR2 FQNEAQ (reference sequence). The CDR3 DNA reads TGTGCCTCGGTCGGGGGCCGCGGGAACACCATATATTTT. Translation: CASVGGRGNTIYF.

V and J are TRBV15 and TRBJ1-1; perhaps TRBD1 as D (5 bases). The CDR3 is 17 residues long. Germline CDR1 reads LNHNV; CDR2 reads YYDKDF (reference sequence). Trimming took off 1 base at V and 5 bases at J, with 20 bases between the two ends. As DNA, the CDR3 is TGTGCCACCAGCAGAGCGTATGGGAGGACGGGGGGAACTGAAGCTTTCTTT. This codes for CATSRAYGRTGGTEAFF.

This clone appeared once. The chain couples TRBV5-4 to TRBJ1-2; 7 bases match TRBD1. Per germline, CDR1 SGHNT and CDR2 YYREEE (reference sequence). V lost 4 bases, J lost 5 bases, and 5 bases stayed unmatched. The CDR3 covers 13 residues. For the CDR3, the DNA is TGTGCCAGCAGCCCGACAGGGCATTATGGCTACACCTTC. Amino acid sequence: CASSPTGHYGYTF.

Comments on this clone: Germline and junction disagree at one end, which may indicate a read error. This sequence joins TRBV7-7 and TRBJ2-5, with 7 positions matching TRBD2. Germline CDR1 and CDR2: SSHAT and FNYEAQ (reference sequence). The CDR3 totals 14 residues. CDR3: CASSLAPGGETQYF. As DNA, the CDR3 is TGTGCTAGCAGCTTAGCTCCGGGGGGAGAGACCCAGTACTTC.

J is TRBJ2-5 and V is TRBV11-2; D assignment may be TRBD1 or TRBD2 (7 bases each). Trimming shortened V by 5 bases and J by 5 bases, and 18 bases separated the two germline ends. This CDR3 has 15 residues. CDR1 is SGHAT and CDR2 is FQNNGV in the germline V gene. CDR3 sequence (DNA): TGTGCCAGCAGCCGTCCAGGGGGGGTCGGGGAGACCCAGTACTTC. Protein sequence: CASSRPGGVGETQYF.

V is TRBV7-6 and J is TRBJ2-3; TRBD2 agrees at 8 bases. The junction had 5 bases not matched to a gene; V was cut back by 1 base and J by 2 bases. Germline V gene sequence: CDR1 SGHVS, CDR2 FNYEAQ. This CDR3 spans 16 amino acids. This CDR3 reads CASSLGPGGTTDTQYF. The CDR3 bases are TGTGCCAGCAGCTTAGGGCCGGGGGGGACCACAGATACGCAGTATTTT.

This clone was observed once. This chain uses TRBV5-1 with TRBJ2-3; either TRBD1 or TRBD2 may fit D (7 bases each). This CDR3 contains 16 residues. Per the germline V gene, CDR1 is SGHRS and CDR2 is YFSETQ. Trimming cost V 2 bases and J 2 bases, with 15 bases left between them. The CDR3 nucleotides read TGCGCCAGCAGCTTAGCGGGACAGCGCTACACAGATACGCAGTATTTT. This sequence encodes CASSLAGQRYTDTQYF.

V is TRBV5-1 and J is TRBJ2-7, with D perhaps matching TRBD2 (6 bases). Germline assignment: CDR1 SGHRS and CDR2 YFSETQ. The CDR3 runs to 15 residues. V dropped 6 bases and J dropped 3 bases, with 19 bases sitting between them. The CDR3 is CASTLGASDFYEQYF. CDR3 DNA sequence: TGCGCCAGCACCCTTGGGGCTAGCGACTTCTACGAGCAGTACTTC.

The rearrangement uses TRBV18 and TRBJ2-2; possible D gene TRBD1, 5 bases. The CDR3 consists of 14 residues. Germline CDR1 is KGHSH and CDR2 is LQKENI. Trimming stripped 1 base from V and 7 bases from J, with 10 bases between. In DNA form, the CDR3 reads TGTGCCAGCTCACCACGCAGGGATGACGGGGAGCTGTTTTTT. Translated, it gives CASSPRRDDGELFF.

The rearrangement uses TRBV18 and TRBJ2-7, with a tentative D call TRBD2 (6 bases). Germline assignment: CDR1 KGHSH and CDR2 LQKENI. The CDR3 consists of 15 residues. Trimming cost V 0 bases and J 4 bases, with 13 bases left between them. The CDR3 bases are TGTGCCAGCTCACCACCTACCGGGAGTCGGTACGAGCAGTACTTC. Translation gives CASSPPTGSRYEQYF.

The CDR3: CASSPQGSANEQFF. CDR3 bases: TGTGCCAGCAGCCCCCAAGGGTCAGCCAATGAGCAGTTCTTC. The chain uses TRBV7-3 and TRBJ2-1, with D unresolved. Germline assignment: CDR1 SGHTA and CDR2 FQGTGA. V shed 5 bases and J shed 6 bases, with 14 bases lying between them. The CDR3 has 14 residues.

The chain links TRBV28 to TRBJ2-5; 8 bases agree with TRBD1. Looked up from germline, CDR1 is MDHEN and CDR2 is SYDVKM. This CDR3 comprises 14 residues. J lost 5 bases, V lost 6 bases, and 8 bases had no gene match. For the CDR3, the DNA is TGTGCCAGCAGAACCGCGACAGGGGAGGAGACCCAGTACTTC. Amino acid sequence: CASRTATGEETQYF. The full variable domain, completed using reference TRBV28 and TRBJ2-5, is DVKVTQSSRYLVKRTGEKVFLECVQDMDHENMFWYRQDPGLGLRLIYFSYDVKMKEKGDIPEGYSVSREKKERFSLILESASTNQTSMYLCASRTATGEETQYFGPGTRLLVL.

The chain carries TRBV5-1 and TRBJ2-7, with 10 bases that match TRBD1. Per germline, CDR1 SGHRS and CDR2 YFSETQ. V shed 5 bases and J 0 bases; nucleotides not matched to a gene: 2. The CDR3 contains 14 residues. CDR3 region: CASSWDRGSYEQYF. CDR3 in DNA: TGCGCCAGCAGTTGGGACAGGGGCTCCTACGAGCAGTACTTC.

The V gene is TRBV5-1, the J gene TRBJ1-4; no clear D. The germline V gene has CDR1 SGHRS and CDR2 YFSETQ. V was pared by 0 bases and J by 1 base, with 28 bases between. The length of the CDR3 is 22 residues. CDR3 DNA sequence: TGCGCCAGCAGCTTGGCTCGGACTGACTTTTTAGGTCGGTTGGAAACTAATGAAAAACTGTTTTTT. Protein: CASSLARTDFLGRLETNEKLFF. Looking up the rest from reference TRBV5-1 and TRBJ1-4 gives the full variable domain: KAGVTQTPRYLIKTRGQQVTLSCSPISGHRSVSWYQQTPGQGLQFLFEYFSETQRNKGNFPGRFSGRQFSNSRSEMNVSTLELGDSALYLCASSLARTDFLGRLETNEKLFFGSGTQLSVL.